This entry features one TCR beta chain sequence. Its specificity is not known. The V end lost 0 bases, the J end lost 0 bases, and 9 bases lay between the germline ends. The CDR3 extends over 17 amino acids. In germline, CDR1 is LGHNA, CDR2 YNFKEQ. Specified treatment: roughly 18 received Ad26.COV2.S at low or high dose, single or two shots; five or six received placebo; per-sample allocation not given. Repertoires come from day 63 after the first vaccine or placebo injection. This sample is drawn from a study of Ad26.COV2.S vaccination and SARS-CoV-2 variants. Study details: Recipients of Ad26.COV2.S got it intramuscularly, once or twice 56 days apart.

General study results and limits: Spike-specific TCR breadth in vaccine recipients exceeded that seen in placebo recipients. Similar non-spike TCR breadth was observed in recipients of vaccine and of placebo.

This table comes from immunoSEQ multiplex PCR, and its TCRdb copy is limited to in-frame clones, with some not included. Of some 240,000 clones detected, roughly nine tenths appear once; the ten largest clones hold about 2.8%. The rearrangement uses TRBV4-2 and TRBJ2-6; D is unresolved. The receptor's source is a person aged 18-65 years who received the Ad26.COV2.S COVID-19 vaccine or a placebo. The specimen was peripheral blood, collected in a trial of Ad26.COV2.S vaccine versus placebo. The CDR3 DNA sequence: TGTGCCAGCAGCCAAGACTGGCAAAGCTCTGGGGCCAACGTCCTGACTTTC. It codes for CASSQDWQSSGANVLTF.